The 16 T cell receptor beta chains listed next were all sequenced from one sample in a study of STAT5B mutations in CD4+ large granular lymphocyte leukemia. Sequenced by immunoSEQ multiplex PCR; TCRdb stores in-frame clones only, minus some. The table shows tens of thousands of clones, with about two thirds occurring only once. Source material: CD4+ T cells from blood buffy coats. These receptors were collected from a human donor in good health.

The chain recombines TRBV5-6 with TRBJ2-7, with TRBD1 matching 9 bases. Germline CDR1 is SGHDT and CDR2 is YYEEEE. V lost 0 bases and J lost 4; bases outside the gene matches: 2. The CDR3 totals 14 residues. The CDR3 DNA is TGTGCCAGCAGCTTGGGAGGACAGGGGTACGAGCAGTACTTC. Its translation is CASSLGGQGYEQYF.

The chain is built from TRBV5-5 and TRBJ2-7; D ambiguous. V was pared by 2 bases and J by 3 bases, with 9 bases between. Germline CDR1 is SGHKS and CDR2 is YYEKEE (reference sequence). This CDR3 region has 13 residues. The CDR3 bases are TGTGCCAGCAGCTTTGGGTCTTACTACGAGCAGTACTTC. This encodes CASSFGSYYEQYF. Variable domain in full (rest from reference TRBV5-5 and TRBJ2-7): DAGVTQSPTHLIKTRGQQVTLRCSPISGHKSVSWYQQVLGQGPQFIFQYYEKEERGRGNFPDRFSARQFPNYSSELNVNALLLGDSALYLCASSFGSYYEQYFGPGTRLTVT.

The chain's CDR3 is CASFEAFGGTFNTEAFF. CDR3 nucleotides: TGTGCTAGCTTCGAGGCTTTTGGTGGGACATTCAACACTGAAGCTTTCTTT. V and J are TRBV7-7 and TRBJ1-1; possible D gene TRBD1, 6 bases. Germline values: CDR1 SSHAT, CDR2 FNYEAQ (reference sequence). CDR3 size: 17 residues.

CDR3 sequence reads: CASSLDGTGNEKLFF. The CDR3 DNA sequence: TGCGCCAGCAGCTTGGATGGAACAGGGAATGAAAAACTGTTTTTT. This sequence joins TRBV5-1 and TRBJ1-4; tentatively, D is TRBD1 (6 bases). V was shortened by 0 bases and J by 5 bases, with 11 bases between the two germline ends. Germline V lookup: CDR1 SGHRS, CDR2 YFSETQ. This CDR3 spans 15 amino acids.

The chain's CDR3 is CASSLSAGELFF. The DNA for the CDR3 is TGTGCCAGCAGTTTATCGGCCGGGGAGCTGTTTTTT. V gene TRBV27 combines with J gene TRBJ2-2; D remains unclear. The CDR3 consists of 12 residues. Per germline, CDR1 MNHEY and CDR2 SMNVEV (reference sequence). Trimming removed 0 bases at V and 6 bases at J, with 2 bases between.

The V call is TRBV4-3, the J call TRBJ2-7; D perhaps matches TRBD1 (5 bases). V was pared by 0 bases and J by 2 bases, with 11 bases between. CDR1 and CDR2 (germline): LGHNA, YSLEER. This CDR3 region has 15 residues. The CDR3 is CASSQDRARAYEQYF. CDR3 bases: TGCGCCAGCAGCCAAGATCGTGCCAGGGCCTACGAGCAGTACTTC.

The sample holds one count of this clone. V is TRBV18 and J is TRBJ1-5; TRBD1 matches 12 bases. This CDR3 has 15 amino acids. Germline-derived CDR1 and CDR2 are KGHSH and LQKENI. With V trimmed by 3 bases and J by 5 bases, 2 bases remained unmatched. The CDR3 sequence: CASSPGQGAHQPQHF. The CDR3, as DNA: TGTGCCAGCTCACCGGGACAGGGGGCGCATCAGCCCCAGCATTTT.

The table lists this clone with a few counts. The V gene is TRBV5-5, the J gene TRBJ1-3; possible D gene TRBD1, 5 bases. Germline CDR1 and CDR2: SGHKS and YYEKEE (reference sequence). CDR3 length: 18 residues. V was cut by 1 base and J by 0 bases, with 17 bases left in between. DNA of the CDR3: TGTGCCAGCAGCTTGCGAGACAGCTTTCCTAACTCTGGAAACACCATATATTTT. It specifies CASSLRDSFPNSGNTIYF.

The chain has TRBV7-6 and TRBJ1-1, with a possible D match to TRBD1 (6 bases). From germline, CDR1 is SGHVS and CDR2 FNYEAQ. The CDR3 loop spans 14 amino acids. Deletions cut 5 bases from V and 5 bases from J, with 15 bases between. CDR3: CASSLVDSQTEAFF. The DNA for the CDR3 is TGTGCCAGCAGCCTAGTGGACAGCCAAACTGAAGCTTTCTTT.

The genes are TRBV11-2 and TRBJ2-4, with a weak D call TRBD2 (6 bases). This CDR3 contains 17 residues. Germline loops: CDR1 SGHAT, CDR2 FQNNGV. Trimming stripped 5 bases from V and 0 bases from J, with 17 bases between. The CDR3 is CASSPQAGSLAKNIQYF. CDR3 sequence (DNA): TGTGCCAGCAGCCCCCAAGCGGGTTCATTAGCCAAAAACATTCAGTACTTC.

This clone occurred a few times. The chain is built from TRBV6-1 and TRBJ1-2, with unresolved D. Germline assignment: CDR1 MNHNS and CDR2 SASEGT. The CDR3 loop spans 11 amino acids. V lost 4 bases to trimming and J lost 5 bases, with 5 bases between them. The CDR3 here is CASSAEYGYTF. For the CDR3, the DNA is TGTGCCAGCAGTGCAGAGTATGGCTACACCTTC.

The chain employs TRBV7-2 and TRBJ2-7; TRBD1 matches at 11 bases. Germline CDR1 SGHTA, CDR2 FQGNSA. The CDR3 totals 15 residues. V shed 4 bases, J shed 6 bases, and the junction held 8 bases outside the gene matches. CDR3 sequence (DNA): TGTGCCAGCAGCTACGATACCGGGACAGGGGGCGAGCAGTACTTC. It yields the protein CASSYDTGTGGEQYF.

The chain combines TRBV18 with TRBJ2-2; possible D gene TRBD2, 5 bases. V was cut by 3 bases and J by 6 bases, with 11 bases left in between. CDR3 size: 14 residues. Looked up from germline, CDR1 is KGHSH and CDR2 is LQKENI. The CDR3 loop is CASSPDRGSGELFF. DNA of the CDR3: TGTGCCAGCTCACCCGACCGGGGATCCGGGGAGCTGTTTTTT.

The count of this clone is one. The CDR3 region is CASSRGSSYNEQFF. The CDR3 region has the DNA TGCGCCAGCAGCCGGGGGAGCTCCTACAATGAGCAGTTCTTC. The chain links TRBV4-3 to TRBJ2-1; D could derive from TRBD1 or TRBD2 (5 bases each). Germline values: CDR1 LGHNA, CDR2 YSLEER. This CDR3 is 14 amino acids long. V was trimmed by 4 bases and J by 0 bases, leaving 7 bases between them.

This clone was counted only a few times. The CDR3 region has the DNA TGTGCCAGCTCACAGGGACAGGGTAACGAGCAGTACTTC. Its translation: CASSQGQGNEQYF. The chain couples TRBV18 to TRBJ2-7, with 9 nucleotides matching TRBD1. CDR3 size: 13 residues. From germline, CDR1 is KGHSH and CDR2 LQKENI. The V gene end was trimmed by 4 bases and the J gene end by 5 bases; junction bases not matched to a gene: 3. The full variable domain, completed using reference TRBV18 and TRBJ2-7, is NAGVMQNPRHLVRRRGQEARLRCSPMKGHSHVYWYRQLPEEGLKFMVYLQKENIIDESGMPKERFSAEFPKEGPSILRIQQVVRGDSAAYFCASSQGQGNEQYFGPGTRLTVT.

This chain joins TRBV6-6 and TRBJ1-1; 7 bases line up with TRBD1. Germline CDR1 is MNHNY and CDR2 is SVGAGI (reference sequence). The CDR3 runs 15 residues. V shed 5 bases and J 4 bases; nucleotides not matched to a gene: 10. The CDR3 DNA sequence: TGTGCCAGCAGTACACACAGGGGTGGGATCACTGAAGCTTTCTTT. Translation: CASSTHRGGITEAFF.